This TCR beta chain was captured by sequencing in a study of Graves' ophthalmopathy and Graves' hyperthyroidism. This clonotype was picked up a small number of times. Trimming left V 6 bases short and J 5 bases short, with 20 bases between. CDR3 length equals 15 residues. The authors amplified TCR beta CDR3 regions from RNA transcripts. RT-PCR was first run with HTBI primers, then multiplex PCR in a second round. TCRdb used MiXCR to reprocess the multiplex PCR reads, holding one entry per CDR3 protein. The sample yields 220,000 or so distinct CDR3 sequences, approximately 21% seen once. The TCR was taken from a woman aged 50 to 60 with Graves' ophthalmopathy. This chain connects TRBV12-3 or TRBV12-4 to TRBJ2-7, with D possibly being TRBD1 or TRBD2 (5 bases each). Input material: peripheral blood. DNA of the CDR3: TGTGCCAGCAGCTCCGGGGCTCCCCCCCGGGACGAGCAGTACTTC. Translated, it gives CASSSGAPPRDEQYF.